This passage covers 13 T cell receptor beta chains from one sample sequenced in a study of blood T cell repertoires in COVID-19. Produced via immunoSEQ multiplex PCR; TCRdb's table is partial and in-frame only. Of over 35,000 clones listed, around 91% are singletons. The specimen was peripheral blood. These receptor sequences come from a man aged 45-65 years with active COVID-19.

The chain recombines TRBV2 with TRBJ1-2, with D possibly TRBD1 on 6 matching bases. The V and J ends lost 4 bases and 2 bases respectively, with 11 bases between them. The CDR3 sequence is 14 residues long. Germline V lookup: CDR1 SNHLY, CDR2 FYNNEI. The CDR3 nucleotides are TGTGCCAGCAGTGGTGGACAGCTCAACTATGGCTACACCTTC. Its translation: CASSGGQLNYGYTF.

The chain uses TRBV10-3 and TRBJ2-5; possible D gene TRBD2, 5 bases. Trimming cost V 9 bases and J 4 bases, with 15 bases left between them. The length of the CDR3 is 13 residues. CDR1 ENHRY and CDR2 SYGVKD come from the germline V gene. This CDR3 is CAISPGKGETQYF. The DNA for the CDR3 is TGTGCCATATCCCCGGGGAAGGGAGAGACCCAGTACTTC.

J is TRBJ2-1 and V is TRBV5-1, with 8 bases aligning to TRBD1. Per the germline V gene, CDR1 is SGHRS and CDR2 is YFSETQ. The CDR3 has 15 amino acids. J was trimmed by 0 bases and V by 3 bases; bases with no gene match: 2. Here the CDR3 DNA reads TGCGCCAGCAGCTCCGGGACAGGCTCCTACAATGAGCAGTTCTTC. This sequence encodes CASSSGTGSYNEQFF.

The chain recombines TRBV5-5 with TRBJ1-3, with 7 nucleotides matching TRBD1. Germline assignment: CDR1 SGHKS and CDR2 YYEKEE (reference sequence). This CDR3 is built from 15 residues. V gave up 4 bases and J gave up 3 bases; unmatched junction bases: 7. The CDR3 DNA sequence: TGTGCCAGCAGCCGAATTACAGGGGTTGGAAACACCATATATTTT. As protein: CASSRITGVGNTIYF.

This chain uses TRBV5-1 with TRBJ2-7, with 7 bases matching TRBD2. The trim removed 2 bases at V and 1 base at J, leaving 6 bases unmatched. This CDR3 is 15 amino acids long. Germline CDR1 and CDR2: SGHRS and YFSETQ. The CDR3 DNA reads as TGCGCCAGCAGCTTCGGGCGGGAGACTTCCTACGAGCAGTACTTC. Protein product: CASSFGRETSYEQYF.

This sequence joins TRBV6-5 and TRBJ1-1; D may be TRBD1 (6 bases). This CDR3 has 15 residues. V lost 6 bases to trimming and J lost 5 bases, with 19 bases between them. Germline V CDR1 and CDR2: MNHEY, SVGAGI. The CDR3 here is CASRSPTGTGTEAFF. The CDR3 DNA sequence: TGTGCCAGCAGAAGCCCAACAGGGACGGGGACTGAAGCTTTCTTT.

This clone was seen just once. This chain uses TRBV2 with TRBJ1-5; D is undetermined. The germline V and J ends were trimmed by 7 bases and 0 bases, with 7 bases remaining between them. In germline, CDR1 is SNHLY, CDR2 FYNNEI. The CDR3 consists of 13 residues. The CDR3 coding sequence is TGTGCCAGCACTCTCAGTAGCAATCAGCCCCAGCATTTT. This sequence encodes CASTLSSNQPQHF.

The chain employs TRBV19 and TRBJ1-4, with 8 positions matching TRBD1. V gave up 7 bases and J gave up 4 bases; unmatched junction bases: 2. Germline CDR1 LNHDA, CDR2 SQIVND (reference sequence). The CDR3 sequence is 13 residues long. The CDR3: CASTGGGNEKLFF. CDR3 DNA: TGTGCCAGTACAGGGGGCGGTAATGAAAAACTGTTTTTT.

V usage is TRBV11-3 and J usage is TRBJ2-3, with D unresolved. The CDR3 loop spans 13 amino acids. Germline CDR1 is SGHNT and CDR2 is YENEEA. V was clipped by 5 bases and J by 9 bases, with 15 bases between them. CDR3 nucleotide sequence: TGTGCCAGCAGCGGGTCAGCCACCGGGACGCAGTATTTT. This gives the protein CASSGSATGTQYF.

The chain recombines TRBV15 with TRBJ1-6, with 9 bases fitting TRBD1. This CDR3 is built from 15 residues. V dropped 1 base and J dropped 8; count of bases not matched to a gene: 3. Germline CDR1 and CDR2: LNHNV and YYDKDF (reference sequence). CDR3 region: CATSRGTGADSPLHF. CDR3 DNA sequence: TGTGCCACCAGCAGAGGGACAGGGGCCGATTCACCCCTCCACTTT.

The chain couples TRBV28 to TRBJ2-7; D is ambiguous. This CDR3 has 13 residues. The germline V gene encodes CDR1 MDHEN and CDR2 SYDVKM. V was cut by 11 bases and J by 1 base, with 15 bases left in between. CDR3 loop: CAAAHSVSYEQYF. The DNA of the CDR3 is TGTGCCGCAGCGCATTCGGTATCCTACGAGCAGTACTTC.

The chain is built from TRBV2 and TRBJ2-1; D is possibly TRBD2 (7 bases). V dropped 10 bases and J dropped 7 bases, with 20 bases sitting between them. The CDR3 totals 14 residues. Germline CDR1 SNHLY, CDR2 FYNNEI. The chain's CDR3 is CAIQERRGGNEQFF. In DNA form, the CDR3 reads TGTGCCATTCAGGAGCGAAGGGGGGGGAATGAGCAGTTCTTC. Variable domain in full (rest from reference TRBV2 and TRBJ2-1): EPEVTQTPSHQVTQMGQEVILRCVPISNHLYFYWYRQILGQKVEFLVSFYNNEISEKSEIFDDQFSVERPDGSNFTLKIRSTKLEDSAMYFCAIQERRGGNEQFFGPGTRLTVL.

DNA for the CDR3: TGTGCCAGCAGACCTAACAGGGGGGCCGGGGAGCTGTTTTTT. It translates to CASRPNRGAGELFF. The rearrangement links TRBV28 to TRBJ2-2; TRBD1 matches at 8 bases. CDR1 is MDHEN, CDR2 SYDVKM, per germline. This CDR3 contains 14 residues. The V gene end was trimmed by 6 bases and the J gene end by 6 bases; junction bases not matched to a gene: 6.